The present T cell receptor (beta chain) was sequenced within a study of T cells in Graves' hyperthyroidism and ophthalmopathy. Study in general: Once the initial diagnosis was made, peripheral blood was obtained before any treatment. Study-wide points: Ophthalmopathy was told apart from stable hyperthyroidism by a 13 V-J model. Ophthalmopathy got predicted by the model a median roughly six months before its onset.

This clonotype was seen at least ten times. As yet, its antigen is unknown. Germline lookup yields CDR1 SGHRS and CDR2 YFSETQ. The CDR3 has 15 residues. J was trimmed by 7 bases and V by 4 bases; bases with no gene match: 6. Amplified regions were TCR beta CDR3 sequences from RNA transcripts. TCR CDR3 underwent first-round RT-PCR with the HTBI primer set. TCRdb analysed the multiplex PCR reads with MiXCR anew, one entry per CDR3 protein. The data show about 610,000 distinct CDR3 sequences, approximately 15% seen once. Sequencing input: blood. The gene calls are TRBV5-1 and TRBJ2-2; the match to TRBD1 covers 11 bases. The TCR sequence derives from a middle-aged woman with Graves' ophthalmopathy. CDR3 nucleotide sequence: TGCGCCAGCAGCCTAGGACAGGGGGCTGACGGGGAGCTGTTTTTT. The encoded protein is CASSLGQGADGELFF. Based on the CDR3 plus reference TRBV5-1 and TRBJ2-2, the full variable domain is KAGVTQTPRYLIKTRGQQVTLSCSPISGHRSVSWYQQTPGQGLQFLFEYFSETQRNKGNFPGRFSGRQFSNSRSEMNVSTLELGDSALYLCASSLGQGADGELFFGEGSRLTVL.